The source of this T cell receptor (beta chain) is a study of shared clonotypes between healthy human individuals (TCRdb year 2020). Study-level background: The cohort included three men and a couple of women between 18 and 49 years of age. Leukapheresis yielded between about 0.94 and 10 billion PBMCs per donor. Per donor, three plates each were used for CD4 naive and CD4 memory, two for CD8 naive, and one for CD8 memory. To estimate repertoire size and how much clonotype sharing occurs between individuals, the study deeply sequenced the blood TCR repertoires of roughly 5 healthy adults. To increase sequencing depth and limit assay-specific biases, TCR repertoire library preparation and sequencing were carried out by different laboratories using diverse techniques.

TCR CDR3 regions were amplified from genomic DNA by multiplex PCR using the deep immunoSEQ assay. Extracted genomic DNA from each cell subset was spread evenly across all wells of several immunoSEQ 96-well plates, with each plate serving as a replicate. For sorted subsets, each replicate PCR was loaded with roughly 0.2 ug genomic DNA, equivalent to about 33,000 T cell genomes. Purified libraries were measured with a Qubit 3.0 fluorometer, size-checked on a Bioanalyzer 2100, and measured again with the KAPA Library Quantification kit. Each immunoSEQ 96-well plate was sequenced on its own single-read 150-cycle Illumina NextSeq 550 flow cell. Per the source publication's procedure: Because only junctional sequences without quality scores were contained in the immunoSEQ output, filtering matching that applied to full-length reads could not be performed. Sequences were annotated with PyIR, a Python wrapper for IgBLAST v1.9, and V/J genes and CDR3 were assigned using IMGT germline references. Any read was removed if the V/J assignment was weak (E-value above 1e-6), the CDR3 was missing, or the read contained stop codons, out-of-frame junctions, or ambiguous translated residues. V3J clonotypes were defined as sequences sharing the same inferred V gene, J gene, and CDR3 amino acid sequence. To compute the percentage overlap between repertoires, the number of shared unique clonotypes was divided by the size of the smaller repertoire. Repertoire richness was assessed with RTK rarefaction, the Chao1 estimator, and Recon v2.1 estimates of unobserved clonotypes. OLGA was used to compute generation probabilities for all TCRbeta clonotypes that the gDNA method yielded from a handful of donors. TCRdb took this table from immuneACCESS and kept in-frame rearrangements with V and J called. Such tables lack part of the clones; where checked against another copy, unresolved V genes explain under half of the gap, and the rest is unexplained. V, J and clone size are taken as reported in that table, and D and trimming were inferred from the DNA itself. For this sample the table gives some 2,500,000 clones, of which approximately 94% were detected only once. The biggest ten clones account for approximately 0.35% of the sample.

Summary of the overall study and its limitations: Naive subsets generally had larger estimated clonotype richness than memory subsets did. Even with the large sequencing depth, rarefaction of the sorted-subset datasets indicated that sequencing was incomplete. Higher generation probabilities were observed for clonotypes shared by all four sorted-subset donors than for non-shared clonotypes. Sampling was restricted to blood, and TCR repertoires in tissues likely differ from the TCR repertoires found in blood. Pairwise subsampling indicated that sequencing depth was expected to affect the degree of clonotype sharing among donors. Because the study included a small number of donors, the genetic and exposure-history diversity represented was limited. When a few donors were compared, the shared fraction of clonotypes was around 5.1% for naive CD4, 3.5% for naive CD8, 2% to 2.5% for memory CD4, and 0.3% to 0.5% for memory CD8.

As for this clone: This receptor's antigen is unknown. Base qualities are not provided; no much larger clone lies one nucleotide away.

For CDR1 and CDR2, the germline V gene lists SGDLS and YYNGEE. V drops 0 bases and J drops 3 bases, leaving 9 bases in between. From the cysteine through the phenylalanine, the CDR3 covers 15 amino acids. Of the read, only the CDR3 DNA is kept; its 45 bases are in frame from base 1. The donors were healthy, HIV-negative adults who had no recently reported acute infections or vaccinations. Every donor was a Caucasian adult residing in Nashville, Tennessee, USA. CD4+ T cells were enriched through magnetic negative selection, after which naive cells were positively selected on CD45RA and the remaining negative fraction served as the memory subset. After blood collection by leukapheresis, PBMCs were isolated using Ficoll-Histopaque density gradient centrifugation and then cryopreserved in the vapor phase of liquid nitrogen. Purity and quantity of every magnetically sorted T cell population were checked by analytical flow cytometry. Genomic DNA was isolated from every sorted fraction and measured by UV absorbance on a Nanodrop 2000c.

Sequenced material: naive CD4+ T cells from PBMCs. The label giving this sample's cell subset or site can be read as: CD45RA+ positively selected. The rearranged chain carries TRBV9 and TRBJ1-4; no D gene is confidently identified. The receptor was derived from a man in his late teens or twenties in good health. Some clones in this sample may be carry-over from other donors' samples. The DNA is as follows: TGTGCCAGCAGCGTAGGTACAGCCTCTAATGAAAAACTGTTTTTT. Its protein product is CASSVGTASNEKLFF.